This T cell receptor beta chain was captured in a study of regulatory dendritic cells for organ transplantation. Findings and limits, study-wide: Among resting subsets, memory CD8+ cells contained the most alloreactive clonotypes.

A remark on this clone: Its matching antigen is unknown.

Produced via immunoSEQ multiplex PCR; TCRdb's table is partial and in-frame only. Of approximately 35,000 clones listed, 85% to 90% are singletons. This CDR3 has 14 amino acids. With V trimmed by 4 bases and J by 5 bases, 5 bases remained unmatched. CDR1 is MNHNY and CDR2 is SVGAGI in the germline V gene (reference sequence). The chain is built from TRBV6-6 and TRBJ2-3; 8 positions agree with TRBD1. The receptor was derived from a human donor in good health. The specimen sequenced was naive CD4+ T cells from blood. Subset described: CD45RA+ naive T cells. DNA of the CDR3: TGTGCCAGCAGTTCTCAGGGGGCGCGAGATACGCAGTATTTT. Amino acids: CASSSQGARDTQYF.